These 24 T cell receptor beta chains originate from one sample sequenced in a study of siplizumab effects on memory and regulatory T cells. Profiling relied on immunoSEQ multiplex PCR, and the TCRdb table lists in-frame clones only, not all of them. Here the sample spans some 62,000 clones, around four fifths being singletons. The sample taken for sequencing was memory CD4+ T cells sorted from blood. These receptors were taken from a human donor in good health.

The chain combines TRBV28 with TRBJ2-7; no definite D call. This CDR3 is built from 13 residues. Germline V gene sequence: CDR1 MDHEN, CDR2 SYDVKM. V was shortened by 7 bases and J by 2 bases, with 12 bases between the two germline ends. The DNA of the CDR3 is TGTGCCAGCATCAGTGGGCGTACCTACGAGCAGTACTTC. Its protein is CASISGRTYEQYF.

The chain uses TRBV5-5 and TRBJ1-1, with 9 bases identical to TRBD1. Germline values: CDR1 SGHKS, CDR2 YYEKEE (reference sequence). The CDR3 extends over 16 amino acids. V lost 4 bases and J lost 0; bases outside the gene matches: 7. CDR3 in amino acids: CASSRTGVHLNTEAFF. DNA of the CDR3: TGTGCCAGCAGCCGGACAGGGGTCCATTTGAACACTGAAGCTTTCTTT.

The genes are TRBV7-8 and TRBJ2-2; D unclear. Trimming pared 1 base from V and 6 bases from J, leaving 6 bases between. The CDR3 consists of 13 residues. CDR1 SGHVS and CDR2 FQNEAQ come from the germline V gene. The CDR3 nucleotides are TGTGCCAGCAGCTTAGATCCATCCGGGGAGCTGTTTTTT. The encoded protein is CASSLDPSGELFF.

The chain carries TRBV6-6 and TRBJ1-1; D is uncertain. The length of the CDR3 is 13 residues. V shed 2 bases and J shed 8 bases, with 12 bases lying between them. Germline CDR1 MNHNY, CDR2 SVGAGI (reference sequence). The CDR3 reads CASSYGGRGEAFF. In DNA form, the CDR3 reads TGTGCCAGCAGTTACGGAGGTCGGGGAGAAGCTTTCTTT.

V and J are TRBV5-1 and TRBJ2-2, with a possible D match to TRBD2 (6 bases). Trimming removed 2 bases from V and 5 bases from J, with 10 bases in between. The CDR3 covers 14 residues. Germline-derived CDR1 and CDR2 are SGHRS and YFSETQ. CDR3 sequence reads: CASSFNGGTGELFF. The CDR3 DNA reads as TGCGCCAGCAGCTTTAATGGGGGGACCGGGGAGCTGTTTTTT.

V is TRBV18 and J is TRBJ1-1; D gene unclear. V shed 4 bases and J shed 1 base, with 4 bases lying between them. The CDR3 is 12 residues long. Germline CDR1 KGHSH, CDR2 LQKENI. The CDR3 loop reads CASSQGNTEAFF. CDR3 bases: TGTGCCAGCTCACAGGGGAACACTGAAGCTTTCTTT.

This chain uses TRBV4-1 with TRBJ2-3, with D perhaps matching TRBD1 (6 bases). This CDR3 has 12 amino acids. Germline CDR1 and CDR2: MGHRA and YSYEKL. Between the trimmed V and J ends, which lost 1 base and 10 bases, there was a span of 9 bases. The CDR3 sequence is CASSQASGAQYF. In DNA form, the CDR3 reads TGCGCCAGCAGCCAAGCCTCAGGGGCGCAGTATTTT.

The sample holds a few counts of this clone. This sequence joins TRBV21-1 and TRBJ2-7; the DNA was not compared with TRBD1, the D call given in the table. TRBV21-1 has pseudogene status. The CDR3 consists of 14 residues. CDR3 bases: TGTGCCAGCAGCAAAGCAGGCAGGGATTACGAGCAGTACTTC. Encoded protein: CASSKAGRDYEQYF.

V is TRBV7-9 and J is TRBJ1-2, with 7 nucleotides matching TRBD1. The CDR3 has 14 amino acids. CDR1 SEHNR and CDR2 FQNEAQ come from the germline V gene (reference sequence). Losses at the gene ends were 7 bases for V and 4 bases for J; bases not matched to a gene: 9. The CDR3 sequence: CASIPRTGVYGYTF. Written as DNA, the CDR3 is TGTGCCAGCATCCCACGCACAGGGGTCTATGGCTACACCTTC. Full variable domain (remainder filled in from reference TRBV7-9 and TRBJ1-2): DTGVSQNPRHKITKRGQNVTFRCDPISEHNRLYWYRQTLGQGPEFLTYFQNEAQLEKSRLLSDRFSAERPKGSFSTLEIQRTEQGDSAMYLCASIPRTGVYGYTFGSGTRLTVV.

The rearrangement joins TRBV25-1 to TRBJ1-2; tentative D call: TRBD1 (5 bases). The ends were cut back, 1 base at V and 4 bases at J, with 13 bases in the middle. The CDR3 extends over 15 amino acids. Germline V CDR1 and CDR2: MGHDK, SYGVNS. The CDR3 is CASSESGGKGYGYTF. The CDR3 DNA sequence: TGTGCCAGCAGTGAATCTGGGGGGAAAGGCTATGGCTACACCTTC.

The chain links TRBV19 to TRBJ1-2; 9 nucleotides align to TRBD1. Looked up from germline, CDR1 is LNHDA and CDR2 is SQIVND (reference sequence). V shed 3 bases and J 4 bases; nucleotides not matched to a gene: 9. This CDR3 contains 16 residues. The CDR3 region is CASSINRGLKGYGYTF. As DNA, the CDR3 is TGTGCCAGTAGTATTAACAGGGGGCTTAAGGGCTATGGCTACACCTTC. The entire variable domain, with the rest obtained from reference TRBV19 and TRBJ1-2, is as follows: DGGITQSPKYLFRKEGQNVTLSCEQNLNHDAMYWYRQDPGQGLRLIYYSQIVNDFQKGDIAEGYSVSREKKESFPLTVTSAQKNPTAFYLCASSINRGLKGYGYTFGSGTRLTVV.

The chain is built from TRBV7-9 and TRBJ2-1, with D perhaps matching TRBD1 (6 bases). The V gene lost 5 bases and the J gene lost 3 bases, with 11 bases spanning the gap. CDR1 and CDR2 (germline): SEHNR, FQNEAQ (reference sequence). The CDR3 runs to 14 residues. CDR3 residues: CASSPGQNYNEQFF. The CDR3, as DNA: TGTGCCAGCAGCCCGGGACAAAACTACAATGAGCAGTTCTTC.

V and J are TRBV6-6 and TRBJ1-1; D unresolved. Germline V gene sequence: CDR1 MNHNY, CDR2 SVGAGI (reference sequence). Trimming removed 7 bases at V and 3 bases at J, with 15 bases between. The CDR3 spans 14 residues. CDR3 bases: TGTGCCAGCACCCGGCATTCCGATTACACTGAAGCTTTCTTT. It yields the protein CASTRHSDYTEAFF.

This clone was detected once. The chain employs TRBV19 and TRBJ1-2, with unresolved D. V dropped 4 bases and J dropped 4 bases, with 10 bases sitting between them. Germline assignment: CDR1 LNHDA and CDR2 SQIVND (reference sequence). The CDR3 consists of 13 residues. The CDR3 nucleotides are TGTGCCAGTAGTACGGCGCAGAGCTATGGCTACACCTTC. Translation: CASSTAQSYGYTF.

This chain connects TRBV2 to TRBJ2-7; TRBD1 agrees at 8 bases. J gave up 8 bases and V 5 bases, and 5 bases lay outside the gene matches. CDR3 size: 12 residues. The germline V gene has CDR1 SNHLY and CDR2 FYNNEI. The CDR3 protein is CASSLQGEKQYF. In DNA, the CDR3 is TGTGCCAGCAGTCTACAGGGGGAAAAGCAGTACTTC.

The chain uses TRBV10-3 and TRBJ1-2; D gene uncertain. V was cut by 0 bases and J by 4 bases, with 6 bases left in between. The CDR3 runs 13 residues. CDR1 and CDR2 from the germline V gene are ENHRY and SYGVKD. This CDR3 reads CAISESGSYGYTF. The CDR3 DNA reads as TGTGCCATCAGTGAGTCAGGATCCTATGGCTACACCTTC.

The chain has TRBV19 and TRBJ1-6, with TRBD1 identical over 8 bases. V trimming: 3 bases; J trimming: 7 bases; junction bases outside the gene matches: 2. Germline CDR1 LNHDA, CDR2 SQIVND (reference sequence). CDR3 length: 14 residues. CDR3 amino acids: CASSMGTGNSPLHF. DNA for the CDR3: TGTGCCAGTAGTATGGGGACAGGAAATTCACCCCTCCACTTT.

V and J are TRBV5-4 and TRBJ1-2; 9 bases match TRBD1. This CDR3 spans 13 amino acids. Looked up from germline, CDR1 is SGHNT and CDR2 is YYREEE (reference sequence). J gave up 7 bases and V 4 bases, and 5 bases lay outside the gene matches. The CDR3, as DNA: TGTGCCAGCAGCCGGGACAGGGACTCTGGCTACACCTTC. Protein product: CASSRDRDSGYTF.

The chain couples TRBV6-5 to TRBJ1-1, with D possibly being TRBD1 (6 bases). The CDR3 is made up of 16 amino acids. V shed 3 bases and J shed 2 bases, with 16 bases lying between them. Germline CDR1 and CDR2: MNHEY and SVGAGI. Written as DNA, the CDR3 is TGTGCCAGCAGTTATTATCCGTCCAGGGGTAACACTGAAGCTTTCTTT. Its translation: CASSYYPSRGNTEAFF.

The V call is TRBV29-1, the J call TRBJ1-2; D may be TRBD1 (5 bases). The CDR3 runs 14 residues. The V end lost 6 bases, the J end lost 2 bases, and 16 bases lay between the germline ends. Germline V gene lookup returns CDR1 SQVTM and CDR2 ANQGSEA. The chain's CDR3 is CSVAGHTFNYGYTF. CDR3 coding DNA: TGCAGCGTGGCGGGGCACACCTTCAACTATGGCTACACCTTC.

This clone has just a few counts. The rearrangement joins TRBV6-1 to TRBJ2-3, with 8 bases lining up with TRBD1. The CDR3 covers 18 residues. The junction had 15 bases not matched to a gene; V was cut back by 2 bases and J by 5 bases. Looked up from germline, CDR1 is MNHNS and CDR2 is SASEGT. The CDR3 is CASSERFGAGGRVDTQYF. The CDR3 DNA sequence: TGTGCCAGCAGTGAAAGGTTTGGGGCAGGGGGCCGGGTAGATACGCAGTATTTT.

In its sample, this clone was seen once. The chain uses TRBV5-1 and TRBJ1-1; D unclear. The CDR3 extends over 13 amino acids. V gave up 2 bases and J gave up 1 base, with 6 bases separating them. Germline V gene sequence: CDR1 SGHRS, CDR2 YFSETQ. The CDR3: CASSFAANTEAFF. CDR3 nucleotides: TGCGCCAGCAGCTTTGCGGCGAACACTGAAGCTTTCTTT. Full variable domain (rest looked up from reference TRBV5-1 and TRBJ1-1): KAGVTQTPRYLIKTRGQQVTLSCSPISGHRSVSWYQQTPGQGLQFLFEYFSETQRNKGNFPGRFSGRQFSNSRSEMNVSTLELGDSALYLCASSFAANTEAFFGQGTRLTVV.

The CDR3 DNA follows: TGTGCCAGCTCTCCCAGCGGGGGCCTCAATGAGCAGTTCTTC. Encoded protein: CASSPSGGLNEQFF. V and J are TRBV18 and TRBJ2-1, with 8 bases fitting TRBD2. The CDR3 is 14 residues long. V shed 6 bases, J shed 6 bases, and the junction held 7 bases outside the gene matches. Germline V CDR1 and CDR2: KGHSH, LQKENI.

The CDR3 region is CASSQAISSGGAVEQFF. CDR3 nucleotides: TGTGCCAGTAGTCAGGCCATATCTAGCGGGGGGGCGGTTGAGCAGTTCTTC. The chain has TRBV19 and TRBJ2-1; 12 nucleotides match TRBD2. Germline-derived CDR1 and CDR2 are LNHDA and SQIVND (reference sequence). Trimming at V came to 5 bases and at J to 9 bases, leaving 14 bases not matched to a gene. CDR3 length: 17 amino acids.